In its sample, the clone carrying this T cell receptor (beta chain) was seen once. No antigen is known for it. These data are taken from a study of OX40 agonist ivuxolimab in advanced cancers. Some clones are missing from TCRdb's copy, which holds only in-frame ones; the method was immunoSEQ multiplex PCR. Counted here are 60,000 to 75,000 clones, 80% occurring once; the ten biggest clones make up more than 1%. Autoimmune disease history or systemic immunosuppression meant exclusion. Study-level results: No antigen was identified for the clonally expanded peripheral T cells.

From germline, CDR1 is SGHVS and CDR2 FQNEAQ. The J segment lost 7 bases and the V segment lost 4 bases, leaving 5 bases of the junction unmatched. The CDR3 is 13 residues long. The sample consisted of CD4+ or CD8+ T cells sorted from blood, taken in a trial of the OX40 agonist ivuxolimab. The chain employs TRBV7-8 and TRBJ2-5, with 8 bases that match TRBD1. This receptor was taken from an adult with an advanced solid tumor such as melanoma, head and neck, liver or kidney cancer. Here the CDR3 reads CASSSTGAGTQYF. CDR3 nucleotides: TGTGCCAGCAGCTCGACAGGGGCTGGGACCCAGTACTTC.